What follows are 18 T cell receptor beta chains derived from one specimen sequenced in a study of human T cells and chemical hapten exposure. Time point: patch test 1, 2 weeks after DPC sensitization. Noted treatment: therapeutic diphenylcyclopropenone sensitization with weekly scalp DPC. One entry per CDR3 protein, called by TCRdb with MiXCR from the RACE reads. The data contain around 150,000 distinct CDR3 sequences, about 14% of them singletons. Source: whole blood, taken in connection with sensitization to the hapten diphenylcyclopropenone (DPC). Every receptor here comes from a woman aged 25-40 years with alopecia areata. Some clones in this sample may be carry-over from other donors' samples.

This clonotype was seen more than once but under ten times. The DNA for the CDR3 is TGTGCCAGCAGTTTATTATCCACTAACACCGGGGAGCTGTTTTTT. Its protein is CASSLLSTNTGELFF. The chain has TRBV27 and TRBJ2-2; D remains ambiguous. CDR3 length: 15 residues. Looked up from germline, CDR1 is MNHEY and CDR2 is SMNVEV (reference sequence). V shed 1 base and J shed 2 bases, with 8 bases lying between them.

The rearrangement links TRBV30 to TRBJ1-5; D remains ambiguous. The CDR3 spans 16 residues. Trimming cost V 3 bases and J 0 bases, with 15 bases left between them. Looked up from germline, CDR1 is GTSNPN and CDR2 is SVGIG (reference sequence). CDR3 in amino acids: CAWSERTGYSNQPQHF. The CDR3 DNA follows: TGTGCCTGGAGCGAGAGGACTGGTTATAGCAATCAGCCCCAGCATTTT.

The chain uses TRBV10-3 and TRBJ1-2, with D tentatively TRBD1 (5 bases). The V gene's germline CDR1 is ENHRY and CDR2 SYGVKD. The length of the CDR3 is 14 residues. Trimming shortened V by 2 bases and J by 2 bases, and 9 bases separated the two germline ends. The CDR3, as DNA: TGTGCCATCAGTGAGGTCCAGGGAAACTATGGCTACACCTTC. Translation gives CAISEVQGNYGYTF.

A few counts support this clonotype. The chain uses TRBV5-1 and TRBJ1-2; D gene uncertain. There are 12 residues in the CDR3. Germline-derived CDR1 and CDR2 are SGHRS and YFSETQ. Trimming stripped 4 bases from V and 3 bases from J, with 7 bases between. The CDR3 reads CASSPTDYGYTF. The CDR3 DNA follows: TGCGCCAGCAGCCCTACGGACTATGGCTACACCTTC.

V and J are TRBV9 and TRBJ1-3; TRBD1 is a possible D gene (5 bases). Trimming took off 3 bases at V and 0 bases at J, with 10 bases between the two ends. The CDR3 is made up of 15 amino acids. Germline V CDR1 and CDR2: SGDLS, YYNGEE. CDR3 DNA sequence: TGTGCCAGCAGCGAGGGGACGGACTCTGGAAACACCATATATTTT. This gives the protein CASSEGTDSGNTIYF.

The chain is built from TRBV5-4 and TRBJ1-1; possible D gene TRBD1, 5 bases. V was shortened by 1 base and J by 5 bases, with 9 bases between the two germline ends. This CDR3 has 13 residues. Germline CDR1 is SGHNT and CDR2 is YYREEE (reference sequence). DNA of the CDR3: TGTGCCAGCAGCTTGCCAGGGAGGACTGAAGCTTTCTTT. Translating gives CASSLPGRTEAFF.

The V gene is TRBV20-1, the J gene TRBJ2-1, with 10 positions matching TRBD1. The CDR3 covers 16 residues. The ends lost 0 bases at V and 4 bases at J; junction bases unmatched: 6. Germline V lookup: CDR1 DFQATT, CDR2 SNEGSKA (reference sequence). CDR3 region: CSARDLGQGDYNEQFF. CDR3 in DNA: TGCAGTGCTAGAGATCTCGGACAGGGGGATTACAATGAGCAGTTCTTC.

This CDR3 is CASSPETSGSTDEQFF. The CDR3 DNA is TGTGCCAGCAGTCCAGAGACTAGCGGGAGTACCGATGAGCAGTTCTTC. The chain employs TRBV28 and TRBJ2-1, with 12 bases aligning to TRBD2. Per germline, CDR1 MDHEN and CDR2 SYDVKM. The CDR3 loop spans 16 amino acids. J gave up 8 bases and V 5 bases, and 10 bases lay outside the gene matches.

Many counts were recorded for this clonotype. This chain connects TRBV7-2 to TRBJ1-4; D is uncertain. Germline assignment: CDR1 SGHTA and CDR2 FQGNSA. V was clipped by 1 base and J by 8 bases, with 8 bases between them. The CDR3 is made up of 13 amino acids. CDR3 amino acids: CASSLGPREKLFF. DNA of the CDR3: TGTGCCAGCAGCTTAGGGCCGAGGGAAAAACTGTTTTTT.

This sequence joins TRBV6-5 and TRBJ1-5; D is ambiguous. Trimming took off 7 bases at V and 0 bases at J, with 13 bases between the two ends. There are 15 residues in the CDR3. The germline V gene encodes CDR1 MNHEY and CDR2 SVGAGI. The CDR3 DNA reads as TGTGCCAGCACCCCGAGCGGTGATAGCAATCAGCCCCAGCATTTT. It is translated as CASTPSGDSNQPQHF.

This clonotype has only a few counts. The CDR3 nucleotides read TGTGCCACCAGTCAGAGAGATGAGCAGTTCTTC. Translation gives CATSQRDEQFF. The chain recombines TRBV24-1 with TRBJ2-1; no clear D gene. The germline V gene has CDR1 KGHDR and CDR2 SFDVKD. CDR3 length: 11 residues. The V and J ends lost 6 bases and 8 bases respectively, with 7 bases between them.

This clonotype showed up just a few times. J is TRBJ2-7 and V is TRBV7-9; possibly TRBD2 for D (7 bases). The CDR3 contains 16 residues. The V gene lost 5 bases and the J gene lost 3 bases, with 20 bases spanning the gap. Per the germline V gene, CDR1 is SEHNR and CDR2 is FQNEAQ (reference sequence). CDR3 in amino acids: CASSPSPGGGVYEQYF. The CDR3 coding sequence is TGTGCCAGCAGCCCATCCCCGGGGGGCGGTGTCTACGAGCAGTACTTC.

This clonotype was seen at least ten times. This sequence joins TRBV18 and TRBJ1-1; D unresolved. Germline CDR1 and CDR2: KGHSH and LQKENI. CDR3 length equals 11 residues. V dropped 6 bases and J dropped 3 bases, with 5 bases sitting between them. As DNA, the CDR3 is TGTGCCAGCTCGGGAGACACTGAAGCTTTCTTT. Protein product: CASSGDTEAFF.

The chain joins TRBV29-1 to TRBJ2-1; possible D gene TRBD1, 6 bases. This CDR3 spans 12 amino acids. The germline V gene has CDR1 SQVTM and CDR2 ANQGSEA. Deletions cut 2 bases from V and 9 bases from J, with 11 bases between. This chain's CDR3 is CSVEHQGSEQFF. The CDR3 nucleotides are TGCAGCGTTGAACACCAGGGGAGTGAGCAGTTCTTC.

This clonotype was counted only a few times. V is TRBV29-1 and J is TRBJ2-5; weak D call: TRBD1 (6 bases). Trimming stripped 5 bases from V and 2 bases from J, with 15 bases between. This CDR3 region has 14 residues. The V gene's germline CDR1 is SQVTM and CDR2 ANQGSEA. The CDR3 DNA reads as TGCAGCGTTTTTCCCAGACAGGCGCAAGAGACCCAGTACTTC. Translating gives CSVFPRQAQETQYF.

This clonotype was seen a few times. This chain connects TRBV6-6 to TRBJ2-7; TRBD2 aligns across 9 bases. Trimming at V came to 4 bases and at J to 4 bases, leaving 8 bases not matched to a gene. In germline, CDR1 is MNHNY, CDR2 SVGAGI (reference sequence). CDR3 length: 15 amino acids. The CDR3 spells CASSSTHSGGYEQYF. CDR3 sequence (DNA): TGTGCCAGCAGTTCAACCCATAGCGGGGGATACGAGCAGTACTTC.

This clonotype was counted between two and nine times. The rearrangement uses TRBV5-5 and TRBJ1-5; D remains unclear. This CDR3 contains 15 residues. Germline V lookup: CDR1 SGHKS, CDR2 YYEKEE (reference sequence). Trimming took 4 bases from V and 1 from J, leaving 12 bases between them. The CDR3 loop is CASSRELLSNQPQHF. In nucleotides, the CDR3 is TGTGCCAGCAGCCGCGAGCTCTTGAGCAATCAGCCCCAGCATTTT.

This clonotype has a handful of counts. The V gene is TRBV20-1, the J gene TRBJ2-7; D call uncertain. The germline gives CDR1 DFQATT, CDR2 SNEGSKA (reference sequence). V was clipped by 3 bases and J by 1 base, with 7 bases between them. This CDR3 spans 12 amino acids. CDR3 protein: CSASLGSYEQYF. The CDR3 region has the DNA TGCAGTGCTAGTTTGGGGTCCTACGAGCAGTACTTC.